These 15 T cell receptor beta chains were sequenced from one sample in a study of OX40 agonist ivuxolimab in advanced cancers. The data were produced by immunoSEQ multiplex PCR, yet TCRdb's version contains in-frame clones alone and is incomplete. The sample consists of tens of thousands of clones, about nine tenths of them appearing once. Material: CD4+ or CD8+ T cells sorted from blood, obtained in a trial of the OX40 agonist ivuxolimab. The source of these receptors is an adult with an advanced solid tumor such as melanoma, head and neck, liver or kidney cancer.

As regards this clone: At one end, the junction sequence differs from germline, possibly due to a read error. The rearrangement links TRBV6-6 to TRBJ2-3, with 9 bases aligning to TRBD1. Germline V gives CDR1 MNHNY, CDR2 SVGAGI (reference sequence). The CDR3 is 15 residues long. The CDR3 DNA is TGTGCCAGCAGTTACTCCGGGACAGGGACAGATGCGCAGTATTTT. This translates into CASSYSGTGTDAQYF.

The chain links TRBV6-1 to TRBJ2-6, with D uncertain. Deletions cut 5 bases from V and 1 base from J, with 9 bases between. Per the germline V gene, CDR1 is MNHNS and CDR2 is SASEGT. The CDR3 is 15 amino acids. The CDR3 DNA sequence: TGTGCCAGCAGTCCTCACGGGTCTGGGGCCAACGTCCTGACTTTC. Translation gives CASSPHGSGANVLTF.

The chain couples TRBV5-1 to TRBJ2-1; perhaps TRBD1 as D (6 bases). CDR1 SGHRS and CDR2 YFSETQ come from the germline V gene. The CDR3 is 12 amino acids. The germline V and J ends were trimmed by 4 bases and 10 bases, with 12 bases remaining between them. CDR3 coding DNA: TGCGCCAGCAGCCTTGGACAGCGCGAGCAGTTCTTC. Its protein product is CASSLGQREQFF.

The DNA of the CDR3 is TGTGCCAGCAGCTTAACGCCCGGAAACACCATATATTTT. This gives the protein CASSLTPGNTIYF. The chain employs TRBV13 and TRBJ1-3; D is undetermined. The ends were cut back, 2 bases at V and 4 bases at J, with 6 bases in the middle. The CDR3 sequence is 13 residues long. The V gene's germline CDR1 is PRHDT and CDR2 FYEKMQ (reference sequence).

This clone was observed a single time. The CDR3, as DNA: TGTGCCAGCAGCTTTTCTTATACACCGAACACTGAAGCTTTCTTT. Residues: CASSFSYTPNTEAFF. V is TRBV7-9 and J is TRBJ1-1; D is undetermined. The CDR3 is 15 amino acids. Per the germline V gene, CDR1 is SEHNR and CDR2 is FQNEAQ (reference sequence). Trimming shortened V by 3 bases and J by 1 base, and 12 bases separated the two germline ends.

This chain uses TRBV7-9 with TRBJ2-7; no reliable D call. The CDR3 runs 13 residues. Germline V lookup: CDR1 SEHNR, CDR2 FQNEAQ (reference sequence). V lost 8 bases and J lost 3, with 14 bases in between. CDR3: CASCSQNLYEQYF. Here the CDR3 DNA reads TGTGCCAGCTGTTCACAGAACCTCTACGAGCAGTACTTC.

The rearrangement uses TRBV28 and TRBJ1-4; D might be TRBD1 (6 bases). V dropped 5 bases and J dropped 10 bases, with 17 bases sitting between them. The CDR3 is made up of 14 amino acids. Germline CDR1 is MDHEN and CDR2 is SYDVKM. The CDR3 loop reads CASSLQGPSRKLFF. Here the CDR3 DNA reads TGTGCCAGCAGTCTACAGGGTCCCAGCCGAAAACTGTTTTTT.

The genes are TRBV27 and TRBJ2-1; D unclear. Germline CDR1 is MNHEY and CDR2 is SMNVEV (reference sequence). V was clipped by 0 bases and J by 0 bases, with 6 bases between them. The CDR3 covers 15 residues. The CDR3 nucleotides are TGTGCCAGCAGTTTATCGCTGAGCTCCTACAATGAGCAGTTCTTC. Amino acids: CASSLSLSSYNEQFF.

In its sample, this clone was seen once. V and J are TRBV6-6 and TRBJ2-1, with 9 bases that match TRBD2. Germline CDR1 is MNHNY and CDR2 is SVGAGI (reference sequence). V lost 4 bases to trimming and J lost 7 bases; unmatched junction nucleotides: 11. This CDR3 comprises 16 residues. The CDR3 nucleotides are TGTGCCAGCAGTTCCGGATTAGCGGGAGTTGAAAATGAGCAGTTCTTC. Its translation: CASSSGLAGVENEQFF.

The J gene is TRBJ1-4, the V gene TRBV28; TRBD1 matches at 8 bases. The V gene end was trimmed by 5 bases and the J gene end by 8 bases; junction bases not matched to a gene: 10. The germline CDR1 and CDR2 sequences are MDHEN and SYDVKM. The CDR3 is made up of 15 amino acids. CDR3 region: CASSTDRVSREKLFF. In DNA form, the CDR3 reads TGTGCCAGCAGTACGGACAGGGTGTCACGGGAAAAACTGTTTTTT.

This chain uses TRBV7-3 with TRBJ1-5, with D perhaps matching TRBD1 (5 bases). This CDR3 is 14 amino acids long. Germline V CDR1 and CDR2: SGHTA, FQGTGA. Between the trimmed V and J ends, which lost 3 bases and 4 bases, there was a span of 10 bases. The CDR3 spells CASSFEGPNQPQHF. The DNA for the CDR3 is TGTGCCAGCAGCTTCGAGGGGCCGAATCAGCCCCAGCATTTT.

On this clone: The sample contains more than one DNA sequence encoding this CDR3. The chain couples TRBV5-6 to TRBJ2-1; 9 bases match TRBD2. Germline V lookup: CDR1 SGHDT, CDR2 YYEEEE. Losses at the gene ends were 3 bases for V and 2 bases for J; bases not matched to a gene: 3. The CDR3 has 15 residues. CDR3 amino acids: CASSSLAGTYNEQFF. The CDR3 bases are TGTGCCAGCAGCTCGCTAGCGGGAACCTACAATGAGCAGTTCTTC.

This clone was seen a handful of times. This chain uses TRBV6-4 with TRBJ2-5; 7 bases agree with TRBD1. V dropped 8 bases and J dropped 3; count of bases not matched to a gene: 0. CDR3 size: 11 residues. Per the germline V gene, CDR1 is MRHNA and CDR2 is SNTAGT. The CDR3, as DNA: TGTGCCAGCGGGACAGAAGAGACCCAGTACTTC. Protein: CASGTEETQYF.

The chain combines TRBV2 with TRBJ2-2, with D perhaps TRBD1 (5 bases). With 7 bases removed from V and 5 bases from J, the gap between germline ends came to 14 bases. CDR3 length equals 14 residues. Germline CDR1 is SNHLY and CDR2 is FYNNEI. The CDR3 DNA sequence: TGTGCCAGCACCGGACACCTCACGACCGGGGAGCTGTTTTTT. Protein: CASTGHLTTGELFF.

The chain combines TRBV7-9 with TRBJ2-1; D might be TRBD1 (6 bases). Trimming took off 4 bases at V and 3 bases at J, with 13 bases between the two ends. From germline, CDR1 is SEHNR and CDR2 FQNEAQ (reference sequence). CDR3 length: 15 residues. This CDR3 reads CASSSRDTIYNEQFF. CDR3 DNA sequence: TGTGCCAGCAGCTCAAGGGACACCATCTACAATGAGCAGTTCTTC.